These 10 T cell receptor beta chains share one sample of origin, sequenced in a study of OX40 agonist ivuxolimab in advanced cancers. Clones were sequenced by immunoSEQ multiplex PCR, and TCRdb holds only the in-frame ones, with some missing. The sample has fewer than 70,000 clones, roughly nine tenths seen once. The sample was CD4+ or CD8+ T cells sorted from blood, taken in a trial of the OX40 agonist ivuxolimab. These TCRs come from an adult with an advanced solid tumor such as melanoma, head and neck, liver or kidney cancer.

The rearrangement uses TRBV2 and TRBJ1-1; no reliable D call. The germline V gene encodes CDR1 SNHLY and CDR2 FYNNEI. V was trimmed by 7 bases and J by 0 bases, leaving 12 bases between them. The CDR3 runs to 14 residues. CDR3 in DNA: TGTGCCAGCACCCCTCCGTTGATGAACACTGAAGCTTTCTTT. The encoded protein is CASTPPLMNTEAFF.

This sequence joins TRBV28 and TRBJ1-4; weak D call: TRBD1 (6 bases). Trimming left V 3 bases short and J 6 bases short, with 8 bases between. The CDR3 contains 13 residues. CDR1 is MDHEN and CDR2 is SYDVKM in the germline V gene. The CDR3 is CASSLGADEKLFF. Here the CDR3 DNA reads TGTGCCAGCAGTTTGGGGGCAGATGAAAAACTGTTTTTT.

V is TRBV7-2 and J is TRBJ2-7; 7 nucleotides line up with TRBD1. V lost 5 bases and J lost 2; bases outside the gene matches: 6. The length of the CDR3 is 14 residues. CDR1 is SGHTA and CDR2 is FQGNSA in the germline V gene. CDR3: CASSEGQAAYEQYF. The CDR3, as DNA: TGTGCCAGCAGCGAAGGACAGGCCGCCTACGAGCAGTACTTC.

The chain couples TRBV5-4 to TRBJ1-2; 7 bases align to TRBD1. The CDR3 totals 13 residues. The V segment lost 4 bases and the J segment 5 bases; nucleotides outside the gene matches: 5. Looked up from germline, CDR1 is SGHNT and CDR2 is YYREEE (reference sequence). The CDR3 region has the DNA TGTGCCAGCAGCGTAGGGACAGAGTATGGCTACACCTTC. Translated: CASSVGTEYGYTF.

The chain couples TRBV7-9 to TRBJ1-1; D is undetermined. V was pared by 5 bases and J by 6 bases, with 16 bases between. The CDR3 is made up of 14 amino acids. Germline values: CDR1 SEHNR, CDR2 FQNEAQ (reference sequence). The CDR3 protein is CASSEAATGAEAFF. The DNA of the CDR3 is TGTGCCAGCAGCGAGGCTGCCACTGGTGCTGAAGCTTTCTTT.

This sequence joins TRBV5-1 and TRBJ2-7; either TRBD1 or TRBD2 may supply D (6 bases each). V shed 2 bases and J shed 2 bases, with 14 bases lying between them. The length of the CDR3 is 15 residues. Germline CDR1 is SGHRS and CDR2 is YFSETQ. The CDR3 sequence is CASSFNRGPPYEQYF. CDR3 nucleotides: TGCGCCAGCAGCTTTAACCGGGGGCCCCCCTACGAGCAGTACTTC.

The CDR3 loop reads CASSVTGLAYNEQFF. The CDR3 bases are TGTGCCAGCAGTGTCACGGGACTGGCCTACAATGAGCAGTTCTTC. V is TRBV2 and J is TRBJ2-1; the D gene is possibly TRBD2 (6 bases). Germline V gene sequence: CDR1 SNHLY, CDR2 FYNNEI. The V end was cut by 4 bases, the J end by 2 bases, with 12 bases between. This CDR3 has 15 amino acids.

The V gene is TRBV11-3, the J gene TRBJ2-7; 7 bases line up with TRBD1. Germline V gives CDR1 SGHNT, CDR2 YENEEA. V trimming: 5 bases; J trimming: 6 bases; junction bases outside the gene matches: 10. The CDR3 sequence is 14 residues long. This CDR3 reads CASSPGTVALEQYF. In DNA form, the CDR3 reads TGTGCCAGCAGCCCCGGGACAGTGGCCCTCGAGCAGTACTTC. Full variable domain (missing parts from reference TRBV11-3 and TRBJ2-7): EAGVVQSPRYKIIEKKQPVAFWCNPISGHNTLYWYLQNLGQGPELLIRYENEEAVDDSQLPKDRFSAERLKGVDSTLKIQPAELGDSAVYLCASSPGTVALEQYFGPGTRLTVT.

This chain uses TRBV6-5 with TRBJ2-6, with 9 bases identical to TRBD1. The CDR3 spans 15 residues. Losses at the gene ends were 7 bases for V and 3 bases for J; bases not matched to a gene: 4. CDR1 and CDR2 from the germline V gene are MNHEY and SVGAGI. The CDR3: CASKQGANGANVLTF. The CDR3 nucleotides are TGTGCCAGCAAACAGGGGGCGAATGGGGCCAACGTCCTGACTTTC.

The rearrangement joins TRBV7-2 to TRBJ1-6; D remains ambiguous. CDR3 length equals 13 residues. V was shortened by 5 bases and J by 7 bases, with 9 bases between the two germline ends. Germline V gives CDR1 SGHTA, CDR2 FQGNSA. DNA for the CDR3: TGTGCCAGCAGCAGGGTTCCAAATTCACCCCTCCACTTT. Translation gives CASSRVPNSPLHF.